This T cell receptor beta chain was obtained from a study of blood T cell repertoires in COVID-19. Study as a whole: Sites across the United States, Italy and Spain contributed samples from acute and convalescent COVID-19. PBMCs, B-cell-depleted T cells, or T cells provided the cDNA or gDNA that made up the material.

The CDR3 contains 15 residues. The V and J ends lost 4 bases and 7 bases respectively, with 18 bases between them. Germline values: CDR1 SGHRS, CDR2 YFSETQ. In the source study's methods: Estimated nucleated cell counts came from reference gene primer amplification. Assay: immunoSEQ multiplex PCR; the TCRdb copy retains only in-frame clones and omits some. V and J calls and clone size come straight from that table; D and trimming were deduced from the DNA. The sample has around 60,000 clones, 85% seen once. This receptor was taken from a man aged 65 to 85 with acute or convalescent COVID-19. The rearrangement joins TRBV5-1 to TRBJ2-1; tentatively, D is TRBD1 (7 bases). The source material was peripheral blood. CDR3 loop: CASSQQGGLVNEQFF. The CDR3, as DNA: TGCGCCAGCAGCCAGCAGGGGGGCCTTGTAAATGAGCAGTTCTTC.